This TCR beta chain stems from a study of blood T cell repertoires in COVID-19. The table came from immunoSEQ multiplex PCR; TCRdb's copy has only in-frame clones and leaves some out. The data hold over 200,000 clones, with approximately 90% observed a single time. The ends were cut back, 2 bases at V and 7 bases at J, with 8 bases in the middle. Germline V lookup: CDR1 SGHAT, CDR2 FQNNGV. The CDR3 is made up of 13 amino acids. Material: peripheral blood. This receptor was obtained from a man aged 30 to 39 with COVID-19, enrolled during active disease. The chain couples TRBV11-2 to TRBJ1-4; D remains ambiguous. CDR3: CASSLHFGEKLFF. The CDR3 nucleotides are TGTGCCAGCAGCTTACATTTCGGTGAAAAACTGTTTTTT.